Given below is one T cell receptor beta chain in context. Its antigen is undetermined. The junction does not match germline at one end; this may be a read error. The PCR contained 60 Vbeta and 13 Jbeta primers. In the source study's methods: In a later analysis, around 87 million unique TCR beta chains included roughly 11 million shared by two or more donors. Some clones are missing from TCRdb's copy, which holds only in-frame ones; the method was immunoSEQ multiplex PCR. V, J and clone size were drawn from that table, and D and trimming were deduced from the DNA. The data hold 89,000 or so clones, with more than 70% observed a single time. Germline V gene lookup returns CDR1 SEHNR and CDR2 FQNEAQ (reference sequence). This CDR3 has 14 amino acids. This entry is derived from a study of cytomegalovirus exposure and HLA in healthy donors. Study-level points and caveats: A later analysis reportedly found that, within productive TCRs, an Asian-associated ancestry cluster had fewer N-insertions than the mean observed across the approximately 700 donors.

V and J are TRBV7-9 and TRBJ2-7, with a possible D match to TRBD2 (5 bases). Input material: PBMCs. This TCR came from a man aged 55 to 70 in good health and CMV-seronegative. The CDR3 loop is CSSTHRGSPYEQYF. The CDR3, as DNA: TGTTCCAGCACCCACCGGGGTTCCCCCTACGAGCAGTACTTC.